A few counts support the clone carrying this TCR beta chain. This specimen comes from a study of long-term antiretroviral therapy in people with HIV. Germline V gene data show CDR1 as SGHTA and CDR2 as FQGNSA. Trimming took 10 bases from V and 8 from J; bases not matched to a gene: 12. The CDR3 length is 15 residues. With survey level as its setting, the immunoSEQ assay was v3.0. Sequenced by immunoSEQ multiplex PCR; TCRdb stores in-frame clones only, minus some. This sample has about 24,000 clones, with 81% found just once. The chain recombines TRBV7-2 with TRBJ2-1; TRBD2 matches at 12 bases. The input for sequencing was unsorted PBMCs, taken 4.4 years after starting antiretroviral therapy. The sequence was obtained from a man younger than 40 with HIV. The DNA of the CDR3 is TGTGCCAACAGTCAGACTAGCGGGAGCTTAGATGAGCAGTTCTTC. This translates into CANSQTSGSLDEQFF.